The subject of this entry is one T cell receptor beta chain. Only in-frame clones appear in the TCRdb table, and some are missing; sequencing was by immunoSEQ multiplex PCR. The data contain about 60,000 clones, roughly 90% of them singletons. From germline, CDR1 is SQVTM and CDR2 ANQGSEA. The CDR3 consists of 11 residues. Trimming pared 6 bases from V and 6 bases from J, leaving 11 bases between. The data were taken from a study of T cells in localized non-small cell lung cancer. The sequence came from a woman aged 40-69 years with stage I lung adenocarcinoma. The chain uses TRBV29-1 and TRBJ1-2, with D tentatively TRBD1 (5 bases). Source: peripheral blood, taken before any cancer treatment. The CDR3 region is CSVWRGNGYTF. The CDR3 coding sequence is TGCAGCGTCTGGAGGGGAAATGGCTACACCTTC.